What follows are 12 T cell receptor beta chains derived from one specimen sequenced in a study of blood T cell repertoires in COVID-19. Sequenced by immunoSEQ multiplex PCR; TCRdb stores in-frame clones only, minus some. The sample consists of fewer than 350,000 clones, roughly 91% of them appearing once. The sample comprised PBMCs or T cells enriched from blood (not recorded which). Receptor source: a woman aged 55-69 years in a cohort exposed to, infected with or recovered from COVID-19 (not recorded which).

The chain links TRBV6-5 to TRBJ2-3, with TRBD2 as a possible D gene (5 bases). Trimming removed 8 bases from V and 1 base from J, with 10 bases in between. The CDR3 totals 13 residues. Germline lookup yields CDR1 MNHEY and CDR2 SVGAGI. The CDR3 nucleotides read TGTGCCAGCGGTCCGAGGGGCACAGATACGCAGTATTTT. Translating it yields CASGPRGTDTQYF.

V gene TRBV30 combines with J gene TRBJ2-2; TRBD1 is a possible D gene (7 bases). Deletions cut 4 bases from V and 5 bases from J, with 17 bases between. Germline V gives CDR1 GTSNPN, CDR2 SVGIG (reference sequence). This CDR3 has 15 amino acids. The CDR3 spells CAWNLQGGGTGELFF. CDR3 sequence (DNA): TGTGCCTGGAATCTTCAGGGGGGTGGGACCGGGGAGCTGTTTTTT.

V is TRBV18 and J is TRBJ1-2; 7 bases map to TRBD1. Germline CDR1 KGHSH, CDR2 LQKENI. J was trimmed by 2 bases and V by 0 bases; bases with no gene match: 0. The CDR3 loop spans 14 amino acids. CDR3 nucleotide sequence: TGTGCCAGCTCACCACCGGACAGGAACTATGGCTACACCTTC. It is translated as CASSPPDRNYGYTF.

The chain employs TRBV30 and TRBJ1-2; D remains unclear. The CDR3 consists of 14 residues. Per germline, CDR1 GTSNPN and CDR2 SVGIG (reference sequence). V was shortened by 2 bases and J by 6 bases, with 16 bases between the two germline ends. The CDR3: CAWSTARQAHGYTF. In DNA, the CDR3 is TGTGCCTGGAGTACCGCCAGGCAGGCCCATGGCTACACCTTC.

The V call is TRBV5-1, the J call TRBJ2-5, with TRBD1 matching over 10 bases. This CDR3 spans 21 amino acids. Germline CDR1 and CDR2: SGHRS and YFSETQ. J gave up 5 bases and V 5 bases, and 27 bases lay outside the gene matches. CDR3 sequence: CASSFGRPGQGKRERWETQYF. In DNA form, the CDR3 reads TGCGCCAGCAGTTTTGGGAGACCGGGACAGGGGAAGCGGGAGAGGTGGGAGACCCAGTACTTC.

This clone was found a few times. The chain uses TRBV28 and TRBJ2-7; possibly TRBD1 for D (5 bases). Looked up from germline, CDR1 is MDHEN and CDR2 is SYDVKM. V lost 6 bases and J lost 0, with 9 bases in between. CDR3 size: 13 residues. The CDR3 loop is CASRTGNSYEQYF. CDR3 DNA sequence: TGTGCCAGCAGAACAGGAAACTCCTACGAGCAGTACTTC.

The chain has TRBV27 and TRBJ2-7; D perhaps matches TRBD2 (7 bases). Germline V gives CDR1 MNHEY, CDR2 SMNVEV (reference sequence). The CDR3 totals 16 residues. Deletions cut 2 bases from V and 6 bases from J, with 20 bases between. CDR3 DNA: TGTGCCAGCAGTTTAACTCGGGGGGCGCGTGGAGGCGAGCAGTACTTC. Translation gives CASSLTRGARGGEQYF.

This clone was observed a few times. The CDR3 coding sequence is TGTGCCACCAGCAGAGCTTCCCTCAGCGGAGGCTCCTACAATGAGCAGTTCTTC. Translated, it gives CATSRASLSGGSYNEQFF. The J gene is TRBJ2-1, the V gene TRBV15, with a weak D call TRBD2 (5 bases). V was trimmed by 1 base and J by 0 bases, leaving 16 bases between them. The CDR3 length is 18 residues. In germline, CDR1 is LNHNV, CDR2 YYDKDF (reference sequence).

The CDR3 nucleotides are TGTGCCAGCGGCAGGGCGGAGAACACTGAAGCTTTCTTT. Protein sequence: CASGRAENTEAFF. The rearrangement joins TRBV2 to TRBJ1-1; D might be TRBD1 (5 bases). The CDR3 has 13 amino acids. Trimming pared 8 bases from V and 1 base from J, leaving 11 bases between. From germline, CDR1 is SNHLY and CDR2 FYNNEI.

V is TRBV18 and J is TRBJ2-1; 10 bases are shared with TRBD2. The CDR3 covers 15 residues. After removal of 6 bases from V and 9 bases from J, the junction contained 11 bases not matched to a gene. CDR1 is KGHSH, CDR2 LQKENI, per germline. CDR3 loop: CASSPTSGNLGEQFF. CDR3 sequence (DNA): TGTGCCAGCTCGCCTACTAGCGGGAATCTTGGTGAGCAGTTCTTC.

The rearrangement joins TRBV7-9 to TRBJ2-1; TRBD2 matches at 11 bases. The germline V gene encodes CDR1 SEHNR and CDR2 FQNEAQ (reference sequence). This CDR3 comprises 16 residues. V shed 7 bases, J shed 7 bases, and the junction held 12 bases outside the gene matches. As DNA, the CDR3 is TGTGCCAGCAAGGGGCTAGCGGGAGGTCAGTGGAATGAGCAGTTCTTC. It translates to CASKGLAGGQWNEQFF.

The CDR3 loop is CSSKTHNEQFF. The CDR3 DNA is TGCAGTAGTAAAACTCACAATGAGCAGTTCTTC. The gene calls are TRBV20-1 and TRBJ2-1; D is ambiguous. Germline V gene sequence: CDR1 DFQATT, CDR2 SNEGSKA (reference sequence). Trimming pared 8 bases from V and 5 bases from J, leaving 10 bases between. CDR3 length: 11 residues.